These 7 T cell receptor beta chains came from one sample sequenced in a study of blood T cell repertoires in COVID-19 (dated by TCRdb to 2018 to 2021). Library method: the immunoSEQ multiplex PCR assay. TCRdb mirrors the immuneACCESS table, restricted to in-frame sequences. Some clones are absent from its copies; in checked studies, under half trace to an unresolved V gene, and the reason for the others is unknown. The sample profile shows about 100,000 clones; 85% to 95% of them were found once. 1.5% to 2% of the sample is taken by the ten largest. The sequencing sample was made of peripheral blood. The receptors stem from a man in his sixties with acute or convalescent COVID-19.

The chain combines TRBV9 with TRBJ1-2, with a tentative D call TRBD1 (5 bases). The CDR3 covers 13 residues. Germline V lookup: CDR1 SGDLS, CDR2 YYNGEE. Trimming removed 0 bases at V and 8 bases at J, with 11 bases between. CDR3 nucleotides: TGTGCCAGCAGCGTAGATGTGGGGCAGGGCTACACCTTC. This codes for CASSVDVGQGYTF.

The chain uses TRBV4-1 and TRBJ1-2; TRBD1 agrees at 8 bases. V trimming: 2 bases; J trimming: 8 bases; junction bases outside the gene matches: 19. This CDR3 has 18 residues. CDR1 is MGHRA, CDR2 YSYEKL, per germline. This chain's CDR3 is CASSQNFQLFTGGVGYTF. Written as DNA, the CDR3 is TGCGCCAGCAGCCAAAATTTTCAACTCTTTACAGGGGGAGTAGGCTACACCTTC.

The rearrangement uses TRBV28 and TRBJ2-7; possibly TRBD1 for D (5 bases). Germline lookup yields CDR1 MDHEN and CDR2 SYDVKM. Trimming pared 5 bases from V and 9 bases from J, leaving 20 bases between. CDR3 length: 14 amino acids. The CDR3 DNA is TGTGCCAGCAGTCCTCCAGGGTCCCTTAAGGGGCAGTACTTC. It encodes CASSPPGSLKGQYF.

The chain couples TRBV7-2 to TRBJ2-7; 8 bases match TRBD1. The V and J ends lost 5 bases and 0 bases, in that order; junction bases with no gene match: 6. Germline assignment: CDR1 SGHTA and CDR2 FQGNSA. There are 15 residues in the CDR3. CDR3 protein: CASSAGGGSSYEQYF. CDR3 DNA sequence: TGTGCCAGCAGCGCAGGGGGCGGAAGCTCCTACGAGCAGTACTTC.

V and J are TRBV19 and TRBJ2-5; D remains unclear. CDR3 length: 17 residues. CDR1 is LNHDA and CDR2 is SQIVND in the germline V gene (reference sequence). V was pared by 5 bases and J by 3 bases, with 22 bases between. CDR3 residues: CASSRRGDPSFEETQYF. The CDR3 DNA is TGTGCCAGTAGTCGCCGCGGCGACCCCTCCTTCGAAGAGACCCAGTACTTC.

The CDR3 sequence is CASSMTASNYGYTF. DNA of the CDR3: TGTGCCAGTAGTATGACTGCCTCTAACTATGGCTACACCTTC. This chain uses TRBV19 with TRBJ1-2; no clear D gene. Germline V gene sequence: CDR1 LNHDA, CDR2 SQIVND (reference sequence). The CDR3 has 14 amino acids. V was clipped by 3 bases and J by 0 bases, with 8 bases between them.

The genes are TRBV4-3 and TRBJ2-6; 7 bases map to TRBD2. With 8 bases clipped from V and 2 bases from J, the junction kept 12 bases outside the gene matches. This CDR3 is built from 17 residues. Germline CDR1 and CDR2: LGHNA and YSLEER. CDR3: CASSRGVSGAGANVLTF. CDR3 bases: TGCGCCAGCTCCCGGGGGGTTTCTGGGGCTGGGGCCAACGTCCTGACTTTC.